This T cell receptor (beta chain) was retrieved from a study of T cell repertoires in cytomegalovirus infection. Study at large: Recently identified HLA-C-restricted CMV epitopes and well-studied HLA-B-restricted CMV epitopes were used by the study. Both a matching HLA type and CMV infection were indicated by public TCR beta signatures. Study-level points and caveats: Based on cumulative public TCR beta family frequency, carriers of CMV plus the relevant HLA were identified. The ex vivo response was dominated by HLA-C-restricted CMV-specific TCR beta clonotypes.

This clonotype was found many times. The antigen is not known. A single record per CDR3 protein comes from TCRdb applying MiXCR to the reads. The table has approximately 1,000,000 distinct CDR3 sequences, approximately 32% seen once; the top ten hold over 10%. Germline loops: CDR1 SGHVS, CDR2 FNYEAQ. V dropped 6 bases and J dropped 10 bases, with 18 bases sitting between them. The CDR3 is 13 residues long. This rearrangement joins TRBV7-6 to TRBJ1-2, with TRBD1 as a possible D gene (5 bases). The receptor was isolated from a human donor in good health (CMV status not recorded). Some clones in this sample may be carry-over from other donors' samples. The material sequenced was cultured CD8+ T cells from PBMCs, taken from culture after CMV antigen stimulation. CDR3 coding DNA: TGTGCCAGCAGTAGCCCCGGGACGCCAGACTACACCTTC. It translates to CASSSPGTPDYTF.